The 15 T cell receptor beta chains presented below share a single source sample, sequenced in a study of human T cells and chemical hapten exposure. Each CDR3 protein gets one entry after TCRdb re-called the RACE reads with MiXCR. The sample contains more than 90,000 distinct CDR3 sequences, about an eighth of which appear only once. Time point noted: patch test 2, 6 weeks after DPC sensitization. Treatment described: therapeutic diphenylcyclopropenone sensitization with weekly scalp DPC. The sample consisted of whole blood, taken in connection with sensitization to the hapten diphenylcyclopropenone (DPC). Every receptor here comes from a woman in her 40s with alopecia areata. Some clones in this sample may be carry-over from other donors' samples.

This clonotype was seen many times. J is TRBJ2-5 and V is TRBV7-2; 7 nucleotides align to TRBD1. Looked up from germline, CDR1 is SGHTA and CDR2 is FQGNSA. The CDR3 runs 15 residues. V lost 2 bases, J lost 1 base, and 4 bases stayed unmatched. In DNA, the CDR3 is TGTGCCAGCAGCTTATGGGACAGTCTCCAAGAGACCCAGTACTTC. The encoded protein is CASSLWDSLQETQYF.

This clonotype was picked up many times. The chain joins TRBV6-2 or TRBV6-3 to TRBJ2-1; 9 nucleotides match TRBD1. The germline V gene encodes CDR1 MNHEY and CDR2 SVGEGT. The CDR3 sequence is 15 residues long. V lost 5 bases and J lost 2; bases outside the gene matches: 4. Here the CDR3 DNA reads TGTGCCAGCAGTCCGGACAGGGGAACCTACAATGAGCAGTTCTTC. Translating gives CASSPDRGTYNEQFF.

V and J are TRBV7-8 and TRBJ2-2; a possible D gene is TRBD2 (5 bases). V was cut by 1 base and J by 7 bases, with 10 bases left in between. The length of the CDR3 is 14 residues. Germline V gene lookup returns CDR1 SGHVS and CDR2 FQNEAQ. The CDR3 coding sequence is TGTGCCAGCAGCTTAGGGCACGGAGGCGGGGAGCTGTTTTTT. Protein product: CASSLGHGGGELFF. Variable domain in full (rest from reference TRBV7-8 and TRBJ2-2): GAGVSQSPRYKVAKRGQDVALRCDPISGHVSLFWYQQALGQGPEFLTYFQNEAQLDKSGLPSDRFFAERPEGSVSTLKIQRTQQEDSAVYLCASSLGHGGGELFFGEGSRLTVL.

V and J are TRBV6-2 or TRBV6-3 and TRBJ1-5; D gene unclear. The CDR3 sequence is 12 residues long. CDR1 is MNHEY, CDR2 SVGEGT, per germline. Trimming left V 5 bases short and J 10 bases short, with 12 bases between. CDR3 in amino acids: CASSTGGPPQHF. The CDR3 nucleotides are TGTGCCAGCAGTACGGGAGGTCCTCCCCAGCATTTT.

The CDR3, as DNA: TGTGCCAGCAGTCGGGGCAGACAGAGCACTGAAGCTTTCTTT. It codes for CASSRGRQSTEAFF. V usage is TRBV7-2 and J usage is TRBJ1-1; D may be TRBD1 (5 bases). CDR3 length: 14 residues. In germline, CDR1 is SGHTA, CDR2 FQGNSA. The V end lost 6 bases, the J end lost 4 bases, and 15 bases lay between the germline ends.

The sample holds a few counts of this clonotype. The rearrangement links TRBV7-2 to TRBJ2-7; D is ambiguous. V lost 0 bases and J 0 bases, leaving 9 bases between the germline ends. CDR1 and CDR2 (germline): SGHTA, FQGNSA. The CDR3 length is 15 residues. The CDR3 region is CASSLAQIHSYEQYF. In DNA form, the CDR3 reads TGTGCCAGCAGCTTAGCCCAAATCCACTCCTACGAGCAGTACTTC. Full variable domain (rest looked up from reference TRBV7-2 and TRBJ2-7): GAGVSQSPSNKVTEKGKDVELRCDPISGHTALYWYRQSLGQGLEFLIYFQGNSAPDKSGLPSDRFSAERTGGSVSTLTIQRTQQEDSAVYLCASSLAQIHSYEQYFGPGTRLTVT.

This clonotype was counted many times. CDR3 loop: CASSQRDRGQYEQYF. For the CDR3, the DNA is TGTGCCAGCAGCCAACGGGACAGGGGGCAGTACGAGCAGTACTTC. This chain uses TRBV6-6 with TRBJ2-7, with TRBD1 matching 12 bases. Looked up from germline, CDR1 is MNHNY and CDR2 is SVGAGI (reference sequence). The CDR3 is 15 amino acids. V lost 6 bases to trimming and J lost 4 bases; unmatched junction nucleotides: 7.

In its sample, this clonotype was seen many times. The chain uses TRBV20-1 and TRBJ1-1, with D possibly being TRBD1 (5 bases). This CDR3 region has 13 residues. CDR1 and CDR2 from the germline V gene are DFQATT and SNEGSKA (reference sequence). The V end was cut by 0 bases, the J end by 8 bases, with 13 bases between. CDR3: CSARDRRGMEAFF. CDR3 nucleotide sequence: TGCAGTGCTAGAGATCGTCGGGGCATGGAAGCTTTCTTT.

The chain has TRBV29-1 and TRBJ1-1; 7 nucleotides align to TRBD1. The J segment lost 0 bases and the V segment lost 6 bases, leaving 4 bases of the junction unmatched. CDR1 is SQVTM and CDR2 is ANQGSEA in the germline V gene. This CDR3 region has 13 residues. CDR3 residues: CSVSTGMNTEAFF. The CDR3 coding sequence is TGCAGCGTATCGACAGGGATGAACACTGAAGCTTTCTTT.

Many counts were recorded for this clonotype. The rearrangement links TRBV5-1 to TRBJ2-7, with a possible D match to TRBD1 (5 bases). Germline V lookup: CDR1 SGHRS, CDR2 YFSETQ. The CDR3 runs 12 residues. Trimming cost V 4 bases and J 2 bases, with 7 bases left between them. The CDR3, as DNA: TGCGCCAGCAGCCAGGACACCTACGAGCAGTACTTC. Residues: CASSQDTYEQYF.

In its sample, this clonotype was seen many times. The gene calls are TRBV3-1 and TRBJ2-5; 11 positions agree with TRBD2. Losses at the gene ends were 4 bases for V and 2 bases for J; bases not matched to a gene: 3. Per germline, CDR1 LGHDT and CDR2 YNNKEL (reference sequence). The CDR3 has 15 residues. CDR3 amino acids: CASSPRLAGQETQYF. The CDR3 nucleotides are TGTGCCAGCAGCCCCCGACTAGCGGGACAAGAGACCCAGTACTTC.

Only a few counts were recorded for this clonotype. The chain carries TRBV5-6 and TRBJ1-3; no clear D gene. CDR1 SGHDT and CDR2 YYEEEE come from the germline V gene. The CDR3 has 14 amino acids. The V and J ends lost 4 bases and 3 bases respectively, with 11 bases between them. CDR3 amino acids: CASSSGNIGNTIYF. The CDR3 nucleotides read TGTGCCAGCAGCAGCGGCAACATTGGAAACACCATATATTTT.

The chain joins TRBV20-1 to TRBJ2-5; D might be TRBD1 (6 bases). This CDR3 spans 14 amino acids. The germline V gene encodes CDR1 DFQATT and CDR2 SNEGSKA (reference sequence). Deletions cut 6 bases from V and 4 bases from J, with 18 bases between. In DNA form, the CDR3 reads TGCAGTGCCCGCGGACAGTGGGGTCCAGAGACCCAGTACTTC. Its translation is CSARGQWGPETQYF.

This clonotype occurred a few times. This chain links TRBV6-5 with TRBJ2-1; the match to TRBD2 covers 13 bases. In germline, CDR1 is MNHEY, CDR2 SVGAGI. The CDR3 spans 16 residues. J gave up 8 bases and V 6 bases, and 10 bases lay outside the gene matches. CDR3 DNA: TGTGCCAGCAGCCCCGGGGGACTAGCGGGAAGGGATGAGCAGTTCTTC. This codes for CASSPGGLAGRDEQFF.

The chain joins TRBV19 to TRBJ1-5; 11 bases are a match to TRBD1. This CDR3 contains 17 residues. Per the germline V gene, CDR1 is LNHDA and CDR2 is SQIVND (reference sequence). V was clipped by 3 bases and J by 2 bases; unmatched bases: 6. The CDR3 region has the DNA TGTGCCAGTAGTATTTACGGGACAGGGGGAGGCAATCAGCCCCAGCATTTT. Protein: CASSIYGTGGGNQPQHF.